This record concerns one TCR beta chain sequence. Its antigen is currently unknown. The repertoire was sequenced with immunoSEQ multiplex PCR; TCRdb's copy has only in-frame clones and lacks some. The sample contains about 730,000 clones, approximately 77% of which appear only once. This sample was taken from a study of shared clonotypes between healthy human individuals. Study-level background: Three plates each covered CD4 naive and memory; CD8 naive two, CD8 memory one.

Overall study findings and caveats: The study sampled only blood, and tissue repertoires likely differ. In general, naive subsets displayed greater estimated richness than memory subsets did.

Trimming shortened V by 3 bases and J by 3 bases, and 18 bases separated the two germline ends. Germline loops: CDR1 MDHEN, CDR2 SYDVKM. The CDR3 sequence is 16 residues long. This chain links TRBV28 with TRBJ2-7; no clear D gene. The TCR was taken from a woman aged 25 to 39 in good health. Sequenced material: memory CD4+ T cells sorted from blood. Described subset: CD45RA-negative fraction. CDR3: CASSFATILGLYEQYF. The DNA of the CDR3 is TGTGCCAGCAGTTTTGCAACAATCTTAGGCCTCTACGAGCAGTACTTC.